This T cell receptor beta chain was recovered during a study of blood T cell repertoires in COVID-19. Study-level background: The origin of the acute and convalescent COVID-19 samples was the United States, Italy and Spain. The cDNA or gDNA used as material had been derived from T cells, B-cell-depleted T cells, or PBMCs.

Source study methods: Amplified reference gene primers provided the basis for estimating nucleated cell counts. Assay used: immunoSEQ multiplex PCR; TCRdb lists only in-frame clones, some missing. From that table come the V and J calls and clone size; the DNA was used to work out D and trimming. The repertoire holds 370,000 or so clones, with 81% as singletons. The clonotype was recovered from a human donor with acute or convalescent COVID-19. The donor label of this sample is uncertain. The material sequenced was peripheral blood.

The CDR3 protein is CASSLRGDEKLFF. In nucleotides, the CDR3 is TGTGCCAGCAGTTTAAGAGGCGATGAAAAACTGTTTTTT. This sequence joins TRBV28 and TRBJ1-4; no definite D call. Between the trimmed V and J ends, which lost 2 bases and 6 bases, there was a span of 7 bases. Germline CDR1 is MDHEN and CDR2 is SYDVKM. This CDR3 has 13 residues.